The 24 T cell receptor beta chains given below trace back to one sample, sequenced in a study of T cell changes during pregnancy in multiple sclerosis. Generated by immunoSEQ multiplex PCR, the TCRdb table keeps only in-frame clones and is missing some. The sample contains 120,000 or so clones, approximately 94% of which appear only once. This specimen was peripheral blood, taken before pregnancy. These receptors all stem from a female donor with multiple sclerosis, enrolled in a pregnancy study.

This clone was detected only once. The rearrangement uses TRBV7-2 and TRBJ1-1; D gene unclear. V was cut by 7 bases and J by 1 base, with 13 bases left in between. In germline, CDR1 is SGHTA, CDR2 FQGNSA. CDR3 length: 14 residues. CDR3: CASMIEAANTEAFF. The CDR3 nucleotides read TGTGCCAGCATGATAGAGGCAGCGAACACTGAAGCTTTCTTT.

This sequence joins TRBV7-8 and TRBJ1-5; 7 bases agree with TRBD1. The CDR3 loop spans 16 amino acids. Trimming removed 5 bases from V and 0 bases from J; junction bases left unmatched: 7. Germline values: CDR1 SGHVS, CDR2 FQNEAQ. CDR3 DNA sequence: TGTGCCAGCAGCACCCAGGACAGGTTTAGCAATCAGCCCCAGCATTTT. Encoded protein: CASSTQDRFSNQPQHF.

This chain links TRBV7-2 with TRBJ2-2, with D possibly being TRBD1 (7 bases). Germline V lookup: CDR1 SGHTA, CDR2 FQGNSA. The CDR3 has 16 residues. The V end lost 3 bases, the J end lost 1 base, and 12 bases lay between the germline ends. CDR3 sequence reads: CASSFQGGMNTGELFF. DNA for the CDR3: TGTGCCAGCAGCTTCCAGGGGGGAATGAACACCGGGGAGCTGTTTTTT.

The rearrangement joins TRBV7-2 to TRBJ2-3, with 10 bases aligning to TRBD2. After removal of 1 base from V and 0 bases from J, the junction contained 4 bases not matched to a gene. The CDR3 length is 17 residues. Germline V gene data show CDR1 as SGHTA and CDR2 as FQGNSA. The CDR3 DNA reads as TGTGCCAGCAGCTTAGTGGGGACTAGCGATAGCACAGATACGCAGTATTTT. Protein sequence: CASSLVGTSDSTDTQYF.

Written as DNA, the CDR3 is TGTGCCAGTAGTATGGGACTAGCGGAGACCTACGAGCAGTACTTC. This codes for CASSMGLAETYEQYF. The genes are TRBV19 and TRBJ2-7; 11 positions match TRBD2. V trimming: 3 bases; J trimming: 2 bases; junction bases outside the gene matches: 3. CDR1 LNHDA and CDR2 SQIVND come from the germline V gene (reference sequence). CDR3 length: 15 amino acids.

Turning to this clone: In the same sample, other DNA sequences code for this CDR3. V gene TRBV30 combines with J gene TRBJ2-5, with D tentatively TRBD1 (5 bases). This CDR3 is built from 14 residues. Germline V gene data show CDR1 as GTSNPN and CDR2 as SVGIG (reference sequence). Trimming stripped 2 bases from V and 1 base from J, with 11 bases between. The CDR3 region is CAWSRTDTQETQYF. For the CDR3, the DNA is TGTGCCTGGAGTCGAACGGACACCCAAGAGACCCAGTACTTC.

The V and J genes are TRBV19 and TRBJ1-1; the D gene is possibly TRBD1 (5 bases). V was trimmed by 9 bases and J by 7 bases, leaving 21 bases between them. Germline V gene lookup returns CDR1 LNHDA and CDR2 SQIVND (reference sequence). CDR3 length equals 14 residues. The CDR3 sequence is CASAGGGEWGEAFF. The CDR3 DNA sequence: TGTGCCAGCGCGGGAGGAGGGGAATGGGGTGAAGCTTTCTTT.

The J gene is TRBJ2-2, the V gene TRBV7-6; maybe TRBD1 (6 bases). Germline CDR1 is SGHVS and CDR2 is FNYEAQ. V lost 4 bases, J lost 1 base, and 10 bases lay in between. The CDR3 is made up of 15 amino acids. This CDR3 is CASSSPTGNTGELFF. CDR3 in DNA: TGTGCCAGCAGCTCCCCGACAGGGAACACCGGGGAGCTGTTTTTT.

Written as DNA, the CDR3 is TGTGCCAGCATCTTTAGTCCGGGTCCCTACGAGCAGTACTTC. Translation gives CASIFSPGPYEQYF. V gene TRBV6-1 combines with J gene TRBJ2-7; no clear D gene. The CDR3 loop spans 14 amino acids. Germline values: CDR1 MNHNS, CDR2 SASEGT. V was shortened by 7 bases and J by 2 bases, with 15 bases between the two germline ends.

The chain has TRBV27 and TRBJ1-6; D unresolved. The CDR3 spans 15 residues. Germline V CDR1 and CDR2: MNHEY, SMNVEV (reference sequence). V lost 0 bases to trimming and J lost 9 bases, with 12 bases between them. The DNA for the CDR3 is TGTGCCAGCAGTTTATCGCGGGGATGGGTTTCACCCCTCCACTTT. Translating gives CASSLSRGWVSPLHF.

This clone was counted only a few times. The chain couples TRBV4-1 to TRBJ1-1; 10 bases map to TRBD1. The CDR3 loop spans 15 amino acids. Germline V gene data show CDR1 as MGHRA and CDR2 as YSYEKL. The trim removed 2 bases at V and 6 bases at J, leaving 6 bases unmatched. The CDR3 spells CASSQSGTGVAEAFF. The CDR3 bases are TGCGCCAGCAGCCAATCCGGGACAGGGGTCGCTGAAGCTTTCTTT.

This clone turned up a few times. The gene calls are TRBV5-4 and TRBJ1-1; tentative D call: TRBD1 (6 bases). The CDR3 contains 14 residues. The germline gives CDR1 SGHNT, CDR2 YYREEE (reference sequence). V was shortened by 4 bases and J by 1 base, with 11 bases between the two germline ends. CDR3 DNA: TGTGCCAGCAGCCTACCGGGACAGAACACTGAAGCTTTCTTT. Its translation is CASSLPGQNTEAFF. Variable domain in full (rest from reference TRBV5-4 and TRBJ1-1): ETGVTQSPTHLIKTRGQQVTLRCSSQSGHNTVSWYQQALGQGPQFIFQYYREEENGRGNFPPRFSGLQFPNYSSELNVNALELDDSALYLCASSLPGQNTEAFFGQGTRLTVV.

This clone was seen a handful of times. CDR3 protein: CASSRTGATNEKLFF. CDR3 bases: TGTGCCAGCAGCCGGACAGGGGCCACTAATGAAAAACTGTTTTTT. The chain recombines TRBV9 with TRBJ1-4; 9 bases are shared with TRBD1. Trimming cost V 4 bases and J 2 bases; bases outside gene matches: 3. CDR1 SGDLS and CDR2 YYNGEE come from the germline V gene. CDR3 length: 15 residues.

This chain links TRBV7-9 with TRBJ2-3, with a possible D match to TRBD1 (6 bases). Germline V gene lookup returns CDR1 SEHNR and CDR2 FQNEAQ (reference sequence). V was trimmed by 8 bases and J by 1 base, leaving 7 bases between them. There are 12 residues in the CDR3. CDR3 nucleotides: TGTGCCAGCTGGGGGCGCACAGATACGCAGTATTTT. It yields the protein CASWGRTDTQYF. The whole variable domain, remainder taken from reference TRBV7-9 and TRBJ2-3, is DTGVSQNPRHKITKRGQNVTFRCDPISEHNRLYWYRQTLGQGPEFLTYFQNEAQLEKSRLLSDRFSAERPKGSFSTLEIQRTEQGDSAMYLCASWGRTDTQYFGPGTRLTVL.

DNA of the CDR3: TGTGCCAGCAGCCCTACCAGACAGGGCTACGCTAACTATGGCTACACCTTC. It encodes CASSPTRQGYANYGYTF. This rearrangement joins TRBV5-8 to TRBJ1-2, with TRBD1 matching 7 bases. Germline CDR1 and CDR2: SGHTS and YDEGEE. The CDR3 contains 17 residues. Unmatched junction bases numbered 12, after V lost 4 bases and J lost 0 bases.

The chain has TRBV10-3 and TRBJ1-2; D possibly corresponds to TRBD1 (6 bases). The V and J ends lost 10 bases and 14 bases respectively, with 26 bases between them. The length of the CDR3 is 13 residues. Germline V CDR1 and CDR2: ENHRY, SYGVKD. This chain's CDR3 is CASYTGMQRARTF. The CDR3, as DNA: TGTGCCAGCTATACAGGGATGCAGAGGGCTAGGACCTTC.

The chain's CDR3 is CASSRGQGNYGYTF. CDR3 sequence (DNA): TGTGCCAGCAGCCGGGGACAGGGGAACTATGGCTACACCTTC. The chain has TRBV9 and TRBJ1-2, with TRBD1 matching over 10 bases. The V segment lost 4 bases and the J segment 2 bases; nucleotides outside the gene matches: 2. The CDR3 totals 14 residues. Per the germline V gene, CDR1 is SGDLS and CDR2 is YYNGEE.

The rearrangement joins TRBV5-1 to TRBJ2-5; 7 nucleotides line up with TRBD2. The J call may be incorrect, as the DNA end agrees better with TRBJ2-7. This CDR3 has 14 amino acids. Germline values: CDR1 SGHRS, CDR2 YFSETQ. This CDR3 is CASSLGAGAYEQYF. The CDR3 DNA reads as TGCGCCAGCAGCTTGGGGGCGGGGGCCTACGAGCAGTACTTC.

The J gene is TRBJ2-5, the V gene TRBV19, with 7 bases that match TRBD2. Germline loops: CDR1 LNHDA, CDR2 SQIVND (reference sequence). The CDR3 is 16 amino acids. V was clipped by 5 bases and J by 2 bases; unmatched bases: 11. DNA for the CDR3: TGTGCCAGTAGTCATTTGGCGGGGGAGAGACAAGAGACCCAGTACTTC. Translation: CASSHLAGERQETQYF.

This rearrangement joins TRBV29-1 to TRBJ2-1; 8 nucleotides match TRBD2. The V gene's germline CDR1 is SQVTM and CDR2 ANQGSEA. CDR3 size: 13 residues. With V trimmed by 6 bases and J by 3 bases, 4 bases remained unmatched. The CDR3 bases are TGCAGCGTCGGGACTAGAGTCTACAATGAGCAGTTCTTC. It codes for CSVGTRVYNEQFF.

The gene calls are TRBV7-2 and TRBJ2-7; 8 positions match TRBD2. V dropped 5 bases and J dropped 3; count of bases not matched to a gene: 12. CDR3 length equals 16 residues. Looked up from germline, CDR1 is SGHTA and CDR2 is FQGNSA. CDR3: CASSPREEAANYEQYF. The CDR3 DNA is TGTGCCAGCAGCCCGCGGGAGGAAGCGGCGAACTACGAGCAGTACTTC.

The V gene is TRBV13, the J gene TRBJ1-3, with D unresolved. The CDR3 covers 15 residues. V was trimmed by 5 bases and J by 0 bases, leaving 11 bases between them. Germline V lookup: CDR1 PRHDT, CDR2 FYEKMQ (reference sequence). The CDR3: CASSPAPGSGNTIYF. CDR3 nucleotide sequence: TGTGCCAGCAGCCCCGCCCCGGGCTCTGGAAACACCATATATTTT.

This chain connects TRBV6-1 to TRBJ2-1; tentatively, D is TRBD2 (7 bases). V lost 0 bases and J lost 8, with 14 bases in between. There are 15 residues in the CDR3. The germline V gene has CDR1 MNHNS and CDR2 SASEGT. The CDR3 here is CASSEAEKGGDEQFF. DNA of the CDR3: TGTGCCAGCAGTGAAGCGGAAAAAGGGGGGGATGAGCAGTTCTTC.

The J gene is TRBJ2-5, the V gene TRBV28; TRBD2 matches at 8 bases. CDR1 MDHEN and CDR2 SYDVKM come from the germline V gene. The CDR3 extends over 12 amino acids. Trimming at V came to 10 bases and at J to 5 bases, leaving 6 bases not matched to a gene. DNA of the CDR3: TGTGCCACTTCGGGGGGGAGGGAGACCCAGTACTTC. It yields the protein CATSGGRETQYF.